This T cell receptor beta chain appears in the sequencing data of a study of spatial heterogeneity in lung cancer. This clonotype has at least ten counts. Its antigen is as yet unknown. Germline loops: CDR1 SGHAT, CDR2 FQNNGV. J was trimmed by 8 bases and V by 1 base; bases with no gene match: 5. CDR3 size: 16 residues. Every TCR cDNA molecule bore a unique molecular identifier. TCRdb processed the 5' RACE reads anew with MiXCR; each CDR3 protein has one entry. The sample lists tens of thousands of distinct CDR3 sequences, roughly 4.6% occurring once. Study outcomes and limitations: The study found ubiquitous expanded tumor TCRs in blood more at resection than follow-up.

Time point noted: sample taken at primary tumor resection. Unsorted whole RNA from tumor, nontumor lung or frozen PBMC underwent sequencing. The material sequenced was PBMCs, taken at surgery. The origin of this receptor is a male donor with early-stage non-small cell lung cancer. The chain carries TRBV11-2 and TRBJ2-1; 13 bases agree with TRBD2. The CDR3 reads CASSLGGLAGVDEQFF. The CDR3 DNA is TGTGCCAGCAGCTTAGGAGGACTAGCGGGAGTTGATGAGCAGTTCTTC.